This entry lists 3 T cell receptor beta chains sequenced from one sample in a study of shared clonotypes between healthy human individuals. Sequencing used immunoSEQ multiplex PCR; TCRdb keeps in-frame clones, though not all of them. The data contain about 480,000 clones, about 80% of them singletons. The sequencing input was PBMCs. The receptors stem from a woman aged 40 to 50 in good health. Some clones in this sample may be carry-over from other donors' samples.

The chain has TRBV7-8 and TRBJ2-2; D call uncertain. Trimming removed 4 bases at V and 5 bases at J, with 20 bases between. This CDR3 spans 17 amino acids. In germline, CDR1 is SGHVS, CDR2 FQNEAQ. Here the CDR3 DNA reads TGTGCCAGCAGCTCCCCGATACCAGGTTTTAATACCGGGGAGCTGTTTTTT. This sequence encodes CASSSPIPGFNTGELFF.

The count of this clone is one. The V and J genes are TRBV5-1 and TRBJ2-1, with 8 bases fitting TRBD2. The CDR3 extends over 16 amino acids. Trimming took 5 bases from V and 1 from J; bases not matched to a gene: 8. Germline V gene sequence: CDR1 SGHRS, CDR2 YFSETQ. CDR3 bases: TGCGCCAGCAGACAGCCGGGAGGGCCTTCCTACAATGAGCAGTTCTTC. It codes for CASRQPGGPSYNEQFF.

This chain joins TRBV7-9 and TRBJ1-5; the match to TRBD1 covers 10 bases. Looked up from germline, CDR1 is SEHNR and CDR2 is FQNEAQ (reference sequence). The CDR3 has 16 amino acids. V was pared by 3 bases and J by 1 base, with 3 bases of the junction left unmatched. The CDR3 DNA sequence: TGTGCCAGCAGCTTCGGGGACAGGGGCAGCAATCAGCCCCAGCATTTT. Its translation: CASSFGDRGSNQPQHF.